These 10 T cell receptor beta chains share one sample of origin, sequenced in a study of shared clonotypes between healthy human individuals. Naive CD8 cells were CD45RO-negative, positively selected for CCR7, excluding terminally differentiated effector memory CD45RA+ cells. Repertoires were generated with immunoSEQ multiplex PCR, while TCRdb's copy carries only in-frame clones and drops some. Here the sample spans about 800,000 clones, roughly 96% being singletons. Sequencing was performed on naive CD8+ T cells sorted from blood. The receptors were sampled from a man aged 25-45 years in good health.

The genes are TRBV7-6 and TRBJ2-7; 14 bases are a match to TRBD2. From germline, CDR1 is SGHVS and CDR2 FNYEAQ. The V segment lost 2 bases and the J segment 5 bases; nucleotides outside the gene matches: 2. This CDR3 spans 15 amino acids. The chain's CDR3 is CASSLMGLAGDEQYF. CDR3 in DNA: TGTGCCAGCAGCTTAATGGGACTAGCGGGAGACGAGCAGTACTTC.

The chain joins TRBV7-2 to TRBJ1-5; a weak D match, TRBD1 (5 bases). This CDR3 has 18 amino acids. V was shortened by 4 bases and J by 0 bases, with 19 bases between the two germline ends. CDR1 and CDR2 from the germline V gene are SGHTA and FQGNSA. The CDR3 spells CASSSGFGGEYSNQPQHF. The CDR3, as DNA: TGTGCCAGCAGCTCAGGGTTTGGGGGAGAATATAGCAATCAGCCCCAGCATTTT.

This chain uses TRBV30 with TRBJ2-7; 12 bases are shared with TRBD2. Germline-derived CDR1 and CDR2 are GTSNPN and SVGIG (reference sequence). The CDR3 is 14 residues long. With 5 bases clipped from V and 4 bases from J, the junction kept 6 bases outside the gene matches. CDR3 bases: TGTGCCTGGGTCACTAGCGGGAGGCCATACGAGCAGTACTTC. It encodes CAWVTSGRPYEQYF.

The chain combines TRBV13 with TRBJ2-5; D not resolved. Germline CDR1 and CDR2: PRHDT and FYEKMQ (reference sequence). V lost 5 bases and J 3 bases, leaving 7 bases between the germline ends. The CDR3 runs to 12 residues. This CDR3 reads CASSHAEETQYF. In nucleotides, the CDR3 is TGTGCCAGCAGCCATGCCGAAGAGACCCAGTACTTC.

The chain couples TRBV7-8 to TRBJ1-5; 9 nucleotides align to TRBD1. The CDR3 is 17 amino acids. The germline CDR1 and CDR2 sequences are SGHVS and FQNEAQ. Trimming cost V 5 bases and J 3 bases; bases outside gene matches: 11. CDR3 DNA sequence: TGTGCCAGCAGCCCCCCGCCGGGACAGGGCATCAATCAGCCCCAGCATTTT. It is translated as CASSPPPGQGINQPQHF.

The chain employs TRBV5-4 and TRBJ2-3; D tentatively fits TRBD1 or TRBD2 (5 bases each). Germline V gene lookup returns CDR1 SGHNT and CDR2 YYREEE (reference sequence). V shed 0 bases and J shed 7 bases, with 12 bases lying between them. The CDR3 spans 14 residues. CDR3 sequence reads: CASSLEVPGHTQYF. CDR3 sequence (DNA): TGTGCCAGCAGCTTGGAGGTACCGGGACATACGCAGTATTTT.

A remark on this clone: This sample includes further DNA sequences coding for the same CDR3. The chain combines TRBV27 with TRBJ2-5; D possibly corresponds to TRBD2 (6 bases). The CDR3 contains 14 residues. Germline assignment: CDR1 MNHEY and CDR2 SMNVEV (reference sequence). Trimming took 5 bases from V and 1 from J, leaving 11 bases between them. Here the CDR3 DNA reads TGTGCCAGCAGTCCCGGGACTTCCCAAGAGACCCAGTACTTC. This translates into CASSPGTSQETQYF.

This clone appeared once. The chain has TRBV28 and TRBJ1-2; D uncertain. CDR1 is MDHEN, CDR2 SYDVKM, per germline. The CDR3 totals 15 residues. Trimming stripped 5 bases from V and 5 bases from J, with 18 bases between. In nucleotides, the CDR3 is TGTGCCAGCAGTCCTTCCCGGGTCTTGGGGTATGGCTACACCTTC. Its translation: CASSPSRVLGYGYTF.

CDR3 residues: CASSRPRDYGYNEQFF. In DNA form, the CDR3 reads TGTGCCAGTAGTAGACCCCGGGACTACGGCTACAATGAGCAGTTCTTC. The chain couples TRBV19 to TRBJ2-1; 7 nucleotides match TRBD2. Germline V lookup: CDR1 LNHDA, CDR2 SQIVND (reference sequence). The CDR3 length is 16 residues. V was clipped by 4 bases and J by 3 bases; unmatched bases: 9. Full variable domain (missing parts from reference TRBV19 and TRBJ2-1): DGGITQSPKYLFRKEGQNVTLSCEQNLNHDAMYWYRQDPGQGLRLIYYSQIVNDFQKGDIAEGYSVSREKKESFPLTVTSAQKNPTAFYLCASSRPRDYGYNEQFFGPGTRLTVL.

The J gene is TRBJ2-7, the V gene TRBV7-7; D is uncertain. The CDR3 is made up of 14 amino acids. The V gene lost 6 bases and the J gene lost 0 bases, with 12 bases spanning the gap. Germline V gene data show CDR1 as SSHAT and CDR2 as FNYEAQ (reference sequence). The CDR3 DNA reads as TGTGCCAGCAGTTCGGATTTAAGCTCCTACGAGCAGTACTTC. This translates into CASSSDLSSYEQYF.